Below are 18 T cell receptor beta chains sequenced from a single sample in a study of blood T cell repertoires in COVID-19. The method was immunoSEQ multiplex PCR; TCRdb's version includes in-frame clones alone and lacks a portion of them. The sample yields about 300,000 clones, roughly 86% seen once. Sequencing was done on a sample of PBMCs or T cells enriched from blood (not recorded which). The receptors derive from a woman in her forties or fifties who had been exposed to COVID-19.

This chain uses TRBV5-1 with TRBJ1-2, with 11 positions matching TRBD1. Per the germline V gene, CDR1 is SGHRS and CDR2 is YFSETQ. The CDR3 extends over 17 amino acids. Trimming removed 4 bases from V and 2 bases from J; junction bases left unmatched: 10. CDR3: CASSPGQGAGENYGYTF. The CDR3 bases are TGCGCCAGCAGCCCTGGACAGGGGGCGGGTGAGAACTATGGCTACACCTTC.

The V call is TRBV6-2 or TRBV6-3, the J call TRBJ2-5, with a weak D call TRBD2 (5 bases). From germline, CDR1 is MNHEY and CDR2 SVGEGT. This CDR3 is 16 amino acids long. V lost 4 bases and J lost 5, with 20 bases in between. CDR3 DNA sequence: TGTGCCAGCAGTTTTAGTCGAGGACCCCCGGGGGAGACCCAGTACTTC. This codes for CASSFSRGPPGETQYF.

The chain carries TRBV7-9 and TRBJ1-5; 10 nucleotides match TRBD1. Germline V lookup: CDR1 SEHNR, CDR2 FQNEAQ (reference sequence). Trimming cost V 5 bases and J 2 bases; bases outside gene matches: 3. CDR3 length equals 15 residues. The CDR3 bases are TGTGCCAGCAGCCGGACAGGGGGAGGCAATCAGCCCCAGCATTTT. This translates into CASSRTGGGNQPQHF.

The V call is TRBV2, the J call TRBJ1-2; no firm D call. CDR1 SNHLY and CDR2 FYNNEI come from the germline V gene. V lost 8 bases to trimming and J lost 5 bases, with 6 bases between them. The CDR3 runs 10 residues. The CDR3 protein is CASEEYGYTF. The DNA for the CDR3 is TGTGCCAGCGAAGAGTATGGCTACACCTTC.

This clone appeared a few times. The V call is TRBV30, the J call TRBJ1-5; 7 bases match TRBD1. The CDR3 runs 13 residues. Germline V CDR1 and CDR2: GTSNPN, SVGIG (reference sequence). V lost 0 bases, J lost 6 bases, and 2 bases stayed unmatched. The CDR3 is CAWSVGGPQPQHF. DNA of the CDR3: TGTGCCTGGAGTGTAGGGGGCCCTCAGCCCCAGCATTTT.

This chain links TRBV5-4 with TRBJ1-4, with 11 positions matching TRBD1. V was pared by 3 bases and J by 8 bases, with 15 bases of the junction left unmatched. CDR3 size: 18 residues. Germline assignment: CDR1 SGHNT and CDR2 YYREEE (reference sequence). The DNA for the CDR3 is TGTGCCAGCAGCTCGGGGGGACAGGGGGTAAGACTTGGCGAAAAACTGTTTTTT. Its protein product is CASSSGGQGVRLGEKLFF. The whole variable domain, remainder taken from reference TRBV5-4 and TRBJ1-4, is ETGVTQSPTHLIKTRGQQVTLRCSSQSGHNTVSWYQQALGQGPQFIFQYYREEENGRGNFPPRFSGLQFPNYSSELNVNALELDDSALYLCASSSGGQGVRLGEKLFFGSGTQLSVL.

This clone showed up just once. The rearrangement uses TRBV10-3 and TRBJ2-5, with D perhaps TRBD1 (7 bases). CDR1 ENHRY and CDR2 SYGVKD come from the germline V gene. This CDR3 spans 16 amino acids. The V end lost 2 bases, the J end lost 5 bases, and 18 bases lay between the germline ends. CDR3 in DNA: TGTGCCATCAGTGAGCCCGGTGGAGGGGGCCATGAGACCCAGTACTTC. Amino acids: CAISEPGGGGHETQYF.

The CDR3 sequence: CASSSPPVRGNTIYF. CDR3 nucleotide sequence: TGCGCCAGCAGCTCCCCGCCAGTCCGCGGAAACACCATATATTTT. This sequence joins TRBV5-1 and TRBJ1-3; D is unclear. Germline assignment: CDR1 SGHRS and CDR2 YFSETQ. The V end lost 3 bases, the J end lost 4 bases, and 14 bases lay between the germline ends. This CDR3 region has 15 residues.

This chain joins TRBV18 and TRBJ1-3; D might be TRBD1 (6 bases). With 0 bases removed from V and 2 bases from J, the gap between germline ends came to 11 bases. The CDR3 spans 16 residues. Germline CDR1 is KGHSH and CDR2 is LQKENI. CDR3 DNA sequence: TGTGCCAGCTCACCACCTTCGGCAGGGGCTGGAAACACCATATATTTT. This sequence encodes CASSPPSAGAGNTIYF.

The rearrangement links TRBV7-9 to TRBJ2-7; a weak D match, TRBD1 (5 bases). The CDR3 spans 11 residues. Germline loops: CDR1 SEHNR, CDR2 FQNEAQ (reference sequence). The V end lost 5 bases, the J end lost 7 bases, and 9 bases lay between the germline ends. The CDR3 loop reads CASSQGWEQYF. In nucleotides, the CDR3 is TGTGCCAGCAGCCAGGGTTGGGAGCAGTACTTC.

The rearrangement joins TRBV18 to TRBJ2-5; possible D gene TRBD1, 6 bases. The germline V gene has CDR1 KGHSH and CDR2 LQKENI. V gave up 3 bases and J gave up 2 bases, with 16 bases separating them. The CDR3 is 16 residues long. CDR3 protein: CASSPDTGFPQETQYF. The CDR3 nucleotides are TGTGCCAGCTCACCTGATACAGGGTTTCCGCAAGAGACCCAGTACTTC.

The chain combines TRBV18 with TRBJ1-4; possible D gene TRBD1, 6 bases. CDR3 length: 15 residues. In germline, CDR1 is KGHSH, CDR2 LQKENI. With 3 bases removed from V and 8 bases from J, the gap between germline ends came to 16 bases. The CDR3 is CASSPQGGIFEKLFF. As DNA, the CDR3 is TGTGCCAGCTCACCCCAAGGGGGAATATTCGAAAAACTGTTTTTT.

As to this clone: This sample also contains other DNA sequences that code for the same CDR3. The V and J genes are TRBV18 and TRBJ1-1, with TRBD1 matching over 10 bases. CDR3 length equals 13 residues. The trim removed 5 bases at V and 5 bases at J, leaving 2 bases unmatched. The germline CDR1 and CDR2 sequences are KGHSH and LQKENI. CDR3: CASSKDRGTEAFF. The CDR3, as DNA: TGTGCCAGCTCAAAGGACAGGGGGACTGAAGCTTTCTTT.

V usage is TRBV7-6 and J usage is TRBJ1-1, with D perhaps matching TRBD1 (6 bases). V lost 5 bases to trimming and J lost 3 bases, with 16 bases between them. The CDR3 sequence is 15 residues long. The germline V gene has CDR1 SGHVS and CDR2 FNYEAQ. The CDR3, as DNA: TGTGCCAGCAGCCAAGGGGGGGGGCGAGACACTGAAGCTTTCTTT. Translation gives CASSQGGGRDTEAFF. The full variable domain, in which reference TRBV7-6 and TRBJ1-1 provide the parts outside the CDR3, is GAGVSQSPRYKVTKRGQDVALRCDPISGHVSLYWYRQALGQGPEFLTYFNYEAQQDKSGLPNDRFSAERPEGSISTLTIQRTEQRDSAMYRCASSQGGGRDTEAFFGQGTRLTVV.

The chain combines TRBV25-1 with TRBJ1-3; D unclear. Between the trimmed V and J ends, which lost 7 bases and 2 bases, there was a span of 9 bases. The CDR3 sequence is 13 residues long. Germline V CDR1 and CDR2: MGHDK, SYGVNS. This chain's CDR3 is CASKSRPGNTIYF. The DNA of the CDR3 is TGTGCCAGCAAATCGCGTCCTGGAAACACCATATATTTT.

This sequence joins TRBV3-1 (or the pseudogene TRBV3-2) and TRBJ2-7, with a weak D call TRBD2 (6 bases). CDR3 size: 13 residues. Trimming left V 2 bases short and J 9 bases short, with 14 bases between. CDR1 is LGHDT and CDR2 is YNNKEL in the germline V gene (reference sequence). CDR3 DNA sequence: TGTGCCAGCAGCCAACCCCCGTCGCGGGGGCAGTACTTC. The encoded protein is CASSQPPSRGQYF.

V gene TRBV27 combines with J gene TRBJ1-2; D is unresolved. V shed 7 bases and J shed 2 bases, with 11 bases lying between them. CDR3 length: 13 amino acids. Germline lookup yields CDR1 MNHEY and CDR2 SMNVEV (reference sequence). The CDR3 spells CASKSLGNYGYTF. CDR3 coding DNA: TGTGCCAGCAAGAGCCTCGGGAACTATGGCTACACCTTC.

Only one count was recorded for this clone. This chain links TRBV18 with TRBJ2-5, with 7 bases lining up with TRBD2. The CDR3 has 14 amino acids. V shed 3 bases and J 3 bases; nucleotides not matched to a gene: 4. In germline, CDR1 is KGHSH, CDR2 LQKENI. DNA for the CDR3: TGTGCCAGCTCACCGTCCGGGACTAAAGAGACCCAGTACTTC. Protein sequence: CASSPSGTKETQYF. Complete variable domain (other parts from reference TRBV18 and TRBJ2-5): NAGVMQNPRHLVRRRGQEARLRCSPMKGHSHVYWYRQLPEEGLKFMVYLQKENIIDESGMPKERFSAEFPKEGPSILRIQQVVRGDSAAYFCASSPSGTKETQYFGPGTRLLVL.